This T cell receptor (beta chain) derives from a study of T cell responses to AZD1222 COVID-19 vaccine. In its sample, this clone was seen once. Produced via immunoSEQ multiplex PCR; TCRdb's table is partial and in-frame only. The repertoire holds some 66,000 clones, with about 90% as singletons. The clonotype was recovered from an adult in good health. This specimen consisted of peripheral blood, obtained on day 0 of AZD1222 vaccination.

The CDR3 protein is CASSPTGTGVYEQYF. CDR3 nucleotides: TGCGCCAGCAGCCCGACTGGGACAGGGGTTTACGAGCAGTACTTC. The chain has TRBV5-1 and TRBJ2-7; 10 bases agree with TRBD1. With 4 bases clipped from V and 4 bases from J, the junction kept 8 bases outside the gene matches. The CDR3 has 15 residues. Looked up from germline, CDR1 is SGHRS and CDR2 is YFSETQ.